This T cell receptor (beta chain) was recorded in a study of blood T cell repertoires in COVID-19. Study-level background: Specimens from acute and convalescent COVID-19 originated in the United States, Italy and Spain.

The V gene end was trimmed by 3 bases and the J gene end by 7 bases; junction bases not matched to a gene: 8. This CDR3 comprises 15 residues. Germline V gene data show CDR1 as KGHSH and CDR2 as LQKENI. Using immunoSEQ multiplex PCR, the repertoire was profiled, and TCRdb retains in-frame clones only, with some absent. Of under 250,000 clones in the sample, around nine tenths were seen once. The sequence was obtained from an older man with acute or convalescent COVID-19. The sequencing input was peripheral blood. This rearrangement joins TRBV18 to TRBJ2-1; 8 bases fit TRBD2. CDR3 sequence reads: CASSPLGLAGNEQFF. CDR3 DNA: TGTGCCAGCTCACCTCTGGGATTAGCGGGGAATGAGCAGTTCTTC.